The 16 T cell receptor beta chains presented below share a single source sample, sequenced in a study of naive and memory T cell subsets. Notes on the study in general: Especially in CD8 cells, naive repertoires contained a few larger clonotypes, possibly CD45RA-re-expressing memory cells.

Both TRBC1 and TRBC2 were covered by a beta constant-region primer of two equimolar oligonucleotides. The ligated cDNA underwent four PCR rounds using SP2 and nested alpha and beta constant-region primers. TCRdb re-derived calls from the UMI-ligation and nested PCR reads in MiXCR, one entry per CDR3 protein. This table holds under 150,000 distinct CDR3 sequences, about a fifth found once. These receptors have no known antigen. Sequenced sample: naive CD8+ T cells from blood. These receptor sequences come from a human donor in good health.

In DNA, the CDR3 is TGTGCCAGTAGTATAGCCCGGACAGTTCGTGGGGCCAACGTCCTGACTTTC. Translation: CASSIARTVRGANVLTF. The V gene is TRBV19, the J gene TRBJ2-6; tentatively, D is TRBD1 (6 bases). The germline gives CDR1 LNHDA, CDR2 SQIVND (reference sequence). The CDR3 is made up of 17 amino acids. Trimming removed 1 base from V and 3 bases from J, with 13 bases in between.

This clonotype has more than one count but fewer than ten. CDR3 protein: CASRYRQGSHYEQYF. As DNA, the CDR3 is TGTGCCAGCAGATACCGACAGGGGAGTCACTACGAGCAGTACTTC. The chain employs TRBV6-5 and TRBJ2-7, with 8 bases matching TRBD1. V shed 6 bases, J shed 3 bases, and the junction held 10 bases outside the gene matches. The CDR3 is 15 amino acids. CDR1 MNHEY and CDR2 SVGAGI come from the germline V gene.

The chain has TRBV28 and TRBJ2-1; 11 bases align to TRBD2. Germline lookup yields CDR1 MDHEN and CDR2 SYDVKM. The CDR3 spans 15 residues. V shed 5 bases, J shed 4 bases, and the junction held 4 bases outside the gene matches. The CDR3 sequence: CASSTLAGEYNEQFF. The CDR3 coding sequence is TGTGCCAGCAGTACACTAGCGGGGGAATACAATGAGCAGTTCTTC.

The chain couples TRBV6-5 to TRBJ2-6; D possibly corresponds to TRBD1 (6 bases). Trimming removed 4 bases from V and 2 bases from J, with 12 bases in between. The germline V gene has CDR1 MNHEY and CDR2 SVGAGI. The CDR3 totals 16 residues. CDR3 in DNA: TGTGCCAGCAGTTCTTACAGGGACCCTGGGGCCAACGTCCTGACTTTC. As protein: CASSSYRDPGANVLTF.

This clonotype was seen at least ten times. The chain carries TRBV6-1 and TRBJ2-3, with D unresolved. The CDR3 totals 13 residues. V lost 3 bases and J 4 bases, leaving 8 bases between the germline ends. Germline CDR1 is MNHNS and CDR2 is SASEGT. The CDR3 is CASSDWHSDTQYF. The CDR3 bases are TGTGCCAGCAGTGACTGGCATTCAGATACGCAGTATTTT.

This clonotype showed up just a few times. The chain uses TRBV2 and TRBJ2-1; 12 nucleotides line up with TRBD1. The V segment lost 6 bases and the J segment 7 bases; nucleotides outside the gene matches: 10. Germline CDR1 and CDR2: SNHLY and FYNNEI. This CDR3 has 16 residues. CDR3 DNA: TGTGCCAGCAGAAGCCGGGACAGGGGGCGGTGGAATGAGCAGTTCTTC. This sequence encodes CASRSRDRGRWNEQFF.

This clonotype was counted a few times. The chain employs TRBV28 and TRBJ1-5, with 11 bases aligning to TRBD1. Germline V gives CDR1 MDHEN, CDR2 SYDVKM. V gave up 5 bases and J gave up 1 base; unmatched junction bases: 4. The CDR3 length is 16 residues. DNA of the CDR3: TGTGCCAGCAGTCCCGGGACAGGGGGGAGCAATCAGCCCCAGCATTTT. As protein: CASSPGTGGSNQPQHF.

This clonotype was seen more than once but under ten times. The chain combines TRBV7-3 with TRBJ2-5; D is unclear. Trimming left V 0 bases short and J 4 bases short, with 6 bases between. The CDR3 is 13 residues long. The germline gives CDR1 SGHTA, CDR2 FQGTGA. This chain's CDR3 is CASSLTIGETQYF. CDR3 nucleotide sequence: TGTGCCAGCAGCTTAACGATCGGAGAGACCCAGTACTTC.

In this sample, this clonotype turned up once. This sequence joins TRBV29-1 and TRBJ2-3, with D maybe TRBD2 (6 bases). In germline, CDR1 is SQVTM, CDR2 ANQGSEA. The V end was cut by 7 bases, the J end by 2 bases, with 28 bases between. This CDR3 region has 18 residues. CDR3 residues: CSGEQGLAWGETTDTQYF. The CDR3 DNA reads TGCAGCGGCGAGCAGGGACTCGCTTGGGGGGAGACCACAGATACGCAGTATTTT.

The V and J genes are TRBV29-1 and TRBJ2-5; D gene unclear. There are 12 residues in the CDR3. Germline lookup yields CDR1 SQVTM and CDR2 ANQGSEA. V lost 2 bases and J lost 5, with 9 bases in between. The CDR3 nucleotides are TGCAGCGTTGAACATTCTCTGGAGACCCAGTACTTC. It encodes CSVEHSLETQYF.

This chain joins TRBV6-5 and TRBJ2-7, with TRBD1 identical over 10 bases. The germline gives CDR1 MNHEY, CDR2 SVGAGI. The CDR3 is 16 amino acids. The junction had 9 bases not matched to a gene; V was cut back by 5 bases and J by 2 bases. CDR3 residues: CASSPTMGQGTYEQYF. DNA for the CDR3: TGTGCCAGCAGTCCGACTATGGGACAGGGGACCTACGAGCAGTACTTC.

The rearrangement uses TRBV6-6 and TRBJ1-1; a possible D gene is TRBD1 (5 bases). In germline, CDR1 is MNHNY, CDR2 SVGAGI (reference sequence). Trimming stripped 7 bases from V and 6 bases from J, with 18 bases between. The CDR3 has 14 residues. The CDR3 DNA reads as TGTGCCAGCACCCAGGGACTGGGGGGAGCTGAAGCTTTCTTT. This sequence encodes CASTQGLGGAEAFF.

This clonotype has only a few counts. The V call is TRBV11-2, the J call TRBJ2-3; a weak D match, TRBD2 (5 bases). Deletions cut 4 bases from V and 0 bases from J, with 14 bases between. The CDR3 has 16 residues. The germline V gene has CDR1 SGHAT and CDR2 FQNNGV. In nucleotides, the CDR3 is TGTGCCAGCAGCTCCGCCGAGGGAGCGAGCACAGATACGCAGTATTTT. Translation gives CASSSAEGASTDTQYF.

This rearrangement joins TRBV27 to TRBJ2-5; possible D gene TRBD1, 5 bases. The germline V and J ends were trimmed by 2 bases and 5 bases, with 12 bases remaining between them. The CDR3 runs 14 residues. The germline V gene has CDR1 MNHEY and CDR2 SMNVEV (reference sequence). The CDR3 nucleotides read TGTGCCAGCAGTTTAGCAGGGTTGGGGGAGACCCAGTACTTC. Translated, it gives CASSLAGLGETQYF.

This clonotype has only a few counts. The chain joins TRBV27 to TRBJ1-2, with a tentative D call TRBD1 (5 bases). Germline values: CDR1 MNHEY, CDR2 SMNVEV (reference sequence). Trimming removed 7 bases from V and 4 bases from J, with 13 bases in between. This CDR3 is built from 13 residues. DNA for the CDR3: TGTGCCAGCAAGACAGAGGGTCTCTATGGCTACACCTTC. Protein sequence: CASKTEGLYGYTF.

This clonotype has more than one count but fewer than ten. The chain has TRBV28 and TRBJ2-7, with D possibly being TRBD2 (5 bases). With 5 bases removed from V and 2 bases from J, the gap between germline ends came to 16 bases. The CDR3 contains 15 residues. CDR1 and CDR2 (germline): MDHEN, SYDVKM. CDR3 DNA sequence: TGTGCCAGCAGTCCAGACGTGAGGGCGACCTACGAGCAGTACTTC. It codes for CASSPDVRATYEQYF.